The present T cell receptor beta chain was sequenced within a study of cytomegalovirus exposure and HLA in healthy donors. The wider study: The 95 to 150 validation repertoires used a platform that matched the one used for the approximately 670 first-cohort repertoires, as a later analysis reported. Findings and caveats of the study: In vitro data verified a few CMV-associated chains as specific for CMV antigens. There were around 160 TCR beta chains listed as cytomegalovirus-associated. Whilst most TCR sequences proved rare, a subset of public TCRs occurred across many donors.

Points on this clone: The antigen remains undetermined.

Germline lookup yields CDR1 SGHVS and CDR2 FQNEAQ. The germline V and J ends were trimmed by 2 bases and 2 bases, with 16 bases remaining between them. The CDR3 runs to 16 residues. Data came from immunoSEQ multiplex PCR; TCRdb stores just in-frame clones and leaves some out. Of about 360,000 clones in the sample, 70% to 90% are singletons; the top ten hold under 0.95%. The chain is built from TRBV7-8 and TRBJ2-7; D is possibly TRBD1 (5 bases). The TCR sequence derives from a woman between 18 and 29 years old in good health and CMV-seronegative. The sample comprised PBMCs. Here the CDR3 reads CASSLSSRQLPYEQYF. CDR3 nucleotides: TGTGCCAGCAGCTTATCTTCTCGACAGCTCCCCTACGAGCAGTACTTC.